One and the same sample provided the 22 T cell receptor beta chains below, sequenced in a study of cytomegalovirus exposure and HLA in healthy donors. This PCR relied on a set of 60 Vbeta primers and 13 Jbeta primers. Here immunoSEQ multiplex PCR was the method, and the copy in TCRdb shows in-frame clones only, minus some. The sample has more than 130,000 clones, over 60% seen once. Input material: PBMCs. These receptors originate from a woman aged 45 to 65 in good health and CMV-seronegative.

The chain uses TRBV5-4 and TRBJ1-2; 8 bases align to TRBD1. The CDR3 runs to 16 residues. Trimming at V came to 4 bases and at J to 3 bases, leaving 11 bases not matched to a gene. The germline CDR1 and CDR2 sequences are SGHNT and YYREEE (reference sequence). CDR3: CASSHGQGGRYYGYTF. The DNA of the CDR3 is TGTGCCAGCAGCCACGGACAGGGAGGAAGGTACTATGGCTACACCTTC. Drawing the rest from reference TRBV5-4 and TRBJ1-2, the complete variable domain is ETGVTQSPTHLIKTRGQQVTLRCSSQSGHNTVSWYQQALGQGPQFIFQYYREEENGRGNFPPRFSGLQFPNYSSELNVNALELDDSALYLCASSHGQGGRYYGYTFGSGTRLTVV.

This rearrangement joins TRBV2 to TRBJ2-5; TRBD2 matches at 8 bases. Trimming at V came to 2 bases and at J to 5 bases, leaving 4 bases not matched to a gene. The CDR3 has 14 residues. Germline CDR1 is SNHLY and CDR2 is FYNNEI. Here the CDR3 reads CASSEQRGGETQYF. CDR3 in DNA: TGTGCCAGCAGTGAACAACGGGGGGGGGAGACCCAGTACTTC.

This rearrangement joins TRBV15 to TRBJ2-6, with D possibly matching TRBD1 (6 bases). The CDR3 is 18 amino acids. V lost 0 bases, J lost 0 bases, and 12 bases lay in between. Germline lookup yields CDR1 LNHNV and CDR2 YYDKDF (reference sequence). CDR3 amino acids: CATSRDRGQLSGANVLTF. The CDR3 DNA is TGTGCCACCAGCAGAGACCGGGGACAACTCTCTGGGGCCAACGTCCTGACTTTC.

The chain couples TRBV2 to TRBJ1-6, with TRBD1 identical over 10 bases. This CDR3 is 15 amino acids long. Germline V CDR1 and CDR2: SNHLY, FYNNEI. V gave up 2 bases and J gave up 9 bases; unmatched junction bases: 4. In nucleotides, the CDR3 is TGTGCCAGCAGTGAACGGACAGGGGGTCGTTCACCCCTCCACTTT. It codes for CASSERTGGRSPLHF. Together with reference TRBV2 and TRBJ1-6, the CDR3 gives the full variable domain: EPEVTQTPSHQVTQMGQEVILRCVPISNHLYFYWYRQILGQKVEFLVSFYNNEISEKSEIFDDQFSVERPDGSNFTLKIRSTKLEDSAMYFCASSERTGGRSPLHFGNGTRLTVT.

CDR3 in DNA: TGTGCCAGCAGTTACGCTAGCGGGGACTCCTACAATGAGCAGTTCTTC. This sequence encodes CASSYASGDSYNEQFF. The chain links TRBV6-5 to TRBJ2-1; 9 bases agree with TRBD2. Germline values: CDR1 MNHEY, CDR2 SVGAGI. This CDR3 spans 16 amino acids. V trimming: 2 bases; J trimming: 0 bases; junction bases outside the gene matches: 2.

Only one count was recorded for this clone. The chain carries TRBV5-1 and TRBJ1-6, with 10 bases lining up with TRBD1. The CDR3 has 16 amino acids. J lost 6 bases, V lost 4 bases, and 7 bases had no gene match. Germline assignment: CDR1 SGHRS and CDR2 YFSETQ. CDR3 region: CASSREGQGINSPLHF. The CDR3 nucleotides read TGCGCCAGCAGCCGTGAGGGACAGGGGATTAATTCACCCCTCCACTTT.

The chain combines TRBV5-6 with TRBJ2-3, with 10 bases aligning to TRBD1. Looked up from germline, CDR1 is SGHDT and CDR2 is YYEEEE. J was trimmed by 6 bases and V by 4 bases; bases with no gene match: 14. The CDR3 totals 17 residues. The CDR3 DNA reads TGTGCCAGCAGCGTCAGACGGACAGGGGGAATATCGGATACGCAGTATTTT. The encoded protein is CASSVRRTGGISDTQYF.

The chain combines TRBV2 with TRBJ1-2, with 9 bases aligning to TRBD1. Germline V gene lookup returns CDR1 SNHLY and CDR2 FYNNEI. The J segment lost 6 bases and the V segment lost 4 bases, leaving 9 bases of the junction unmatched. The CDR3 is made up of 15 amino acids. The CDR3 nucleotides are TGTGCCAGCAGTGCCCGGGACAGGGTTGTCGATGGCTACACCTTC. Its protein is CASSARDRVVDGYTF. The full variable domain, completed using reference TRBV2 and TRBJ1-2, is EPEVTQTPSHQVTQMGQEVILRCVPISNHLYFYWYRQILGQKVEFLVSFYNNEISEKSEIFDDQFSVERPDGSNFTLKIRSTKLEDSAMYFCASSARDRVVDGYTFGSGTRLTVV.

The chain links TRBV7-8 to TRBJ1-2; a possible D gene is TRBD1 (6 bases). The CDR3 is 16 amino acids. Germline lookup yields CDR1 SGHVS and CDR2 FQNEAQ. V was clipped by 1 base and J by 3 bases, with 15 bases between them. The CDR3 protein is CASSLEGVVADYGYTF. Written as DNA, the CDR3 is TGTGCCAGCAGCTTAGAGGGGGTCGTAGCTGACTATGGCTACACCTTC.

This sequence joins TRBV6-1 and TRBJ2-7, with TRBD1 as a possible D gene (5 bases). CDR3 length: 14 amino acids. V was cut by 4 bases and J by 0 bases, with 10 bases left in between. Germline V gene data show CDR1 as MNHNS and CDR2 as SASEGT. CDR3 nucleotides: TGTGCCAGCAGTGCACGCCAGGGCTCCTACGAGCAGTACTTC. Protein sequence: CASSARQGSYEQYF.

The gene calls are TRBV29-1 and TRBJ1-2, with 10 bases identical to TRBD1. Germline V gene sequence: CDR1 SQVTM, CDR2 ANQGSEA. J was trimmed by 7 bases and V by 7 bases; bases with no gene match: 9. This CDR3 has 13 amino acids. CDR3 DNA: TGCAGCGCTTTCCCGACAGGGGGCAGTGGCTACACCTTC. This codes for CSAFPTGGSGYTF.

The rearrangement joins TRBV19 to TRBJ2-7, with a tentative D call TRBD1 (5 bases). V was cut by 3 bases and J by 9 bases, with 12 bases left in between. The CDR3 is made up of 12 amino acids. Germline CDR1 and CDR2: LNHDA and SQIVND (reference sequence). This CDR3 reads CASSIDSERQYF. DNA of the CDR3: TGTGCCAGTAGTATCGACAGTGAAAGGCAGTACTTC.

CDR3 in amino acids: CASPAGNQTNYGYTF. The CDR3 DNA follows: TGCGCCAGTCCGGCAGGGAATCAGACTAACTATGGCTACACCTTC. The chain recombines TRBV23-1 with TRBJ1-2; possibly TRBD1 for D (5 bases). TRBV23-1 is sorted into the ORF group, with uncertain function. V was clipped by 9 bases and J by 0 bases, with 17 bases between them. This CDR3 is built from 15 residues.

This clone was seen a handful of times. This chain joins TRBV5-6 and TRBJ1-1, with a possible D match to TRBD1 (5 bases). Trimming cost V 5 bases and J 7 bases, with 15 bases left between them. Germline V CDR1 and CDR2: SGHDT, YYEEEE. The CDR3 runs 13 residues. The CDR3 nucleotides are TGTGCCAGCAGTTTCACGACGGGGGGTGAAGCTTTCTTT. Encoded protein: CASSFTTGGEAFF.

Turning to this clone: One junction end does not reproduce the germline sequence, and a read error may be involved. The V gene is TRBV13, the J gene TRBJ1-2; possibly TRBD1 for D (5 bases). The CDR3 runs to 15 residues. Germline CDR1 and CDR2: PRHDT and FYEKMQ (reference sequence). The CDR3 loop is CASSVGGARTGGYTF. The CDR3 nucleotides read TGTGCCAGCAGCGTAGGTGGGGCCAGAACTGGTGGCTACACCTTC.

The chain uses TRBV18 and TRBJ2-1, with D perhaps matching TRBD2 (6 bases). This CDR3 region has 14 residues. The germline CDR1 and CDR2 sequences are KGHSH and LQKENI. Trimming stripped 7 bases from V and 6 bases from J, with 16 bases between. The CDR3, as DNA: TGTGCCAGCTTGGGACTGGCCGAGGGCAATGAGCAGTTCTTC. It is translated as CASLGLAEGNEQFF.

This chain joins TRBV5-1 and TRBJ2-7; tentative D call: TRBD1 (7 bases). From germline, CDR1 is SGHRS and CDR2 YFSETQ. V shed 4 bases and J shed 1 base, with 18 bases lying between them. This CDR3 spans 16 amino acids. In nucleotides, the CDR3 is TGCGCCAGCAGCGTCGGTGGAGGGACAGCTTCCTACGAGCAGTACTTC. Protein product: CASSVGGGTASYEQYF.

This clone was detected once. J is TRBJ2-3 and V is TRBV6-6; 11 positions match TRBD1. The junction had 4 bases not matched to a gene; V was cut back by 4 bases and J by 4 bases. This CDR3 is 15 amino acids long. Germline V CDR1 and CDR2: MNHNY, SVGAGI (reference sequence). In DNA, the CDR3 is TGTGCCAGCAGTTCGGGACAGGGGGAGTCAGATACGCAGTATTTT. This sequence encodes CASSSGQGESDTQYF.

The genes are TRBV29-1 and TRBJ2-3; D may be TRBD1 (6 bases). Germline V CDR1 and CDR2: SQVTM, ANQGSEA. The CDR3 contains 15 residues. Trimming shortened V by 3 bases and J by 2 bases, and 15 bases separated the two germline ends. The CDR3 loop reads CSVEFTGSPTDTQYF. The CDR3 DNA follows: TGCAGCGTTGAGTTTACAGGGAGCCCCACAGATACGCAGTATTTT.

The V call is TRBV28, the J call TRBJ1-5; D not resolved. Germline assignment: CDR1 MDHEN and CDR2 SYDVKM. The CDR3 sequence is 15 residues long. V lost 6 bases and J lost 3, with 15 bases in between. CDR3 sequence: CASRFGFSNNQPQHF. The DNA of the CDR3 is TGTGCCAGCAGATTTGGCTTTTCAAACAATCAGCCCCAGCATTTT.

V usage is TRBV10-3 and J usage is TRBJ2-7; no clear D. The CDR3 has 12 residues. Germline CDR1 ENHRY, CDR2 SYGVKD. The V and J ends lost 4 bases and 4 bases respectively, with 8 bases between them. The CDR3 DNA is TGTGCCATCAGTGCTACTATTTACGAGCAGTACTTC. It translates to CAISATIYEQYF.

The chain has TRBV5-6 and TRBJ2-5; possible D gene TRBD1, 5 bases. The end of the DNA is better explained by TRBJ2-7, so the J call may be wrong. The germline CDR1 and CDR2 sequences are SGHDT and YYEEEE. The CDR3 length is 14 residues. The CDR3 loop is CASSFTDSSYEQYF. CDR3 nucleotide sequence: TGTGCCAGCAGCTTCACCGACAGCTCCTACGAGCAGTACTTC.